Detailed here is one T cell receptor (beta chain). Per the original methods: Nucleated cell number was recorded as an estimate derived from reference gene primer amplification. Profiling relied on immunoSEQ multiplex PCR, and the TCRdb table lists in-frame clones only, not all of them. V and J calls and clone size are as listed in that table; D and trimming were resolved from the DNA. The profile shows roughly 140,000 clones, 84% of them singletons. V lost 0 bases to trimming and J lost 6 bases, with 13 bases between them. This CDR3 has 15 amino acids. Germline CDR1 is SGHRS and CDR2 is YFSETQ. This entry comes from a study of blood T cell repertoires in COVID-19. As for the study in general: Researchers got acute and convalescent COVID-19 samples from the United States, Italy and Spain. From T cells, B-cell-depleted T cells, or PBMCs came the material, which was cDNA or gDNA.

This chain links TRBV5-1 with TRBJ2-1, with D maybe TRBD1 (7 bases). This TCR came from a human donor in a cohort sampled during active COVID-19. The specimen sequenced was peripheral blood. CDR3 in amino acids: CASSLAQGEANEQFF. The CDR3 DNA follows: TGCGCCAGCAGCTTGGCCCAGGGGGAGGCCAATGAGCAGTTCTTC.